This T cell receptor (beta chain) was captured by sequencing in a study of T cells in Graves' hyperthyroidism and ophthalmopathy (dated by TCRdb to between 2018 and 2021). In the study overall: Peripheral blood was collected at initial diagnosis, before any treatment. Following sampling, methimazole starting at 30 mg daily was given to hyperthyroidism patients, and high-dose intravenous methylprednisolone was given to ophthalmopathy patients. The paper describes TCR Vbeta CDR3 sequencing of 140 or so peripheral blood samples, made up of 43 ophthalmopathy patients, 70 to 75 hyperthyroidism patients and 17 progressor patients. Thyroid tissue and blood T-cell repertoires from six Graves' hyperthyroidism patients were also compared in the study. To identify TCR V-J signatures that set the groups apart, the researchers used a discovery cohort of 100 patients, made up of around 40 with Graves' ophthalmopathy and about 55 with stable Graves' hyperthyroidism. The 100 discovery patients were randomly divided into training and test sets at a 7:3 ratio. Prospective prediction of ophthalmopathy was tested in an independent validation cohort of 18 hyperthyroidism patients and roughly 16 patients who later progressed to ophthalmopathy. What the work shows at the level of the full study, not this receptor alone: Sample size was not statistically predetermined, and blinding of investigators to group allocation was not performed. A 13 V-J signature model separated ophthalmopathy from stable hyperthyroidism, with approximately 87% sensitivity and approximately 81% specificity in cross-validation and 80%/75% in testing. In validation, the model predicted progression to ophthalmopathy a median of about 6.5 months before onset, with approximately 68% sensitivity and more than 72% specificity. Blood samples also contained most of the expanded thyroid clonotypes (frequency above 0.001), which suggests that blood repertoires may reflect thyroid immune responses.

Cut back by 4 bases and 3 bases, the V and J ends lie 12 bases apart. The germline V gene supplies CDR1 MNHEY and CDR2 SVGAGI. The CDR3, cysteine through phenylalanine, is 14 amino acids long. Left in the record is the CDR3 DNA by itself, 42 bases read in frame from the first base. TCR beta CDR3 regions were amplified from RNA transcripts. The TCR CDR3 was subjected to a first round of RT-PCR using the HTBI primer set and the Qiagen OneStep RT-PCR kit. Libraries were constructed in a second round of multiplex PCR, after which size selection and purification were performed. Paired-end sequencing of the libraries was performed with 100 bp reads on an Illumina HiSeq2000. The authors processed their data as follows. SOAPnuke was used to process the raw data, with reads discarded if the reads contained adapters or uncalled bases, had a mean Phred below 15, or lacked an exact constant-primer or identifier match. COPE v1.2.5 was used to merge high-quality paired reads, and clonotypes were defined as unique nucleotide sequences. MiTCR v1.1 was used to align clonotypes to the IMGT TRBV, TRBD and TRBJ reference segments. Only V-J combinations with frequency above 0.0001, covering about 99% of repertoires, were analysed. A TCS score was defined as the ratio of F50 (clonal expansion) to E x V (chaos), with BLOSUM62-based TCRdist applied between CDR3 peptides within each V-J. Welch's t-statistics and random forest reduced some 510 V-J features to 13, which were used in a naive Bayes classifier (R e1071). In-frame beta chains were kept once TCRdb had trimmed the public reads at Q25 with fastp and called clones with MiXCR. Rows are combined by CDR3 protein, so each entry shows the most common genes and DNA. The V and J calls come from TCRdb's annotation, not from the publication. The sample yields approximately 400,000 distinct CDR3 sequences; under 15% were counted once. Together, the top ten hold approximately 30% of the sample.

Graves' hyperthyroidism was defined as stable when no progression to ophthalmopathy occurred over 18 months of follow-up. Hyperthyroidism patients were newly diagnosed, with disease duration under 2 months, and aged 18 to 65 years. Patients with uncontrolled infections, other autoimmune diseases, pregnancy or lactation were excluded. Clinical symptoms, serum thyroxine and TRAb, thyroid ultrasound, and orbital computed tomography formed the basis for the diagnoses. PBMCs were separated from roughly 9.6 ml of fresh peripheral blood using Ficoll-Paque density gradient centrifugation. Total RNA was extracted with Trizol reagent, and quality was checked on an Agilent 2100 Bioanalyzer. On this clonotype: Its antigen is unknown. No base quality information exists; no much larger clone differs at one position.

The receptor was isolated from a woman aged 30 to 39 with Graves' hyperthyroidism. The chain was built from TRBV6-5 and TRBJ1-2, with a weak D call of TRBD1 (6 bases match). Material for sequencing was blood. The bases are TGTGCCAGCAGTTCCACAGGGAGTGACTATGGCTACACCTTC. The resulting protein is CASSSTGSDYGYTF.